This T cell receptor beta chain emerged from a study of siplizumab effects on memory and regulatory T cells. Study results and limitations: Proliferating siplizumab-culture Treg suppressive function went unconfirmed.

The CDR3 sequence is 12 residues long. Sequencing was performed with immunoSEQ multiplex PCR; in TCRdb, only in-frame clones are kept and a portion is missing. This repertoire shows 55,000 to 70,000 clones, approximately 93% found once; its top ten account for 38%. With regard to this clone: Its antigen is as yet unknown.

This clonotype was obtained from a human donor in good health. The gene calls are TRBV21-1 and TRBJ2-5. TRBV21-1 is noted as a pseudogene. The sequenced material came from CD8+ T cells sorted from blood. In nucleotides, the CDR3 is TGTGCCAGCAGCAACAGAAGTAGGGCCCAGTACTTC. Protein sequence: CASSNRSRAQYF.